Listed below are T cell receptor beta chains from one sample, sequenced in a study of cytomegalovirus exposure and HLA in healthy donors. The data were produced by immunoSEQ multiplex PCR, yet TCRdb's version contains in-frame clones alone and is incomplete. Among hundreds of thousands of clones, 65% to 90% were seen once, and the ten largest hold approximately 1.5%. The sequenced sample consisted of PBMCs. These receptors came from a girl aged 5 to 17 in good health and CMV-seronegative. The CDR3 runs from the conserved cysteine through the conserved F or W. A D gene is named only where the DNA matches it firmly.

cdr3_length	v_call	d_call	j_call	cdr3_aa
13	TRBV5-1	NA	NA	CASSLGSSSEQYF
14	TRBV29-1	TRBD1	TRBJ1-5	CSVWTGDSNQPQHF
17	TRBV28	NA	TRBJ1-1	CASSLWAGGKGNTEAFF
14	TRBV14	NA	TRBJ2-5	CASSQDWRGETQYF
15	TRBV9	TRBD1	TRBJ2-1	CASSVGQGAENEQFF
15	TRBV9	NA	TRBJ2-3	CASSVGTKRTDTQYF
12	TRBV9	NA	TRBJ2-7	CASSVGGQGLYF
14	TRBV6-5	NA	TRBJ1-6	CASSYDGGPSPLHF
18	TRBV28	TRBD1	TRBJ1-2	CASSSRRTGLTIAYGYTF
17	TRBV28	NA	TRBJ2-1	CASSLSGVTRSYNEQFF
16	TRBV5-1	NA	TRBJ1-3	CASSLLDSPSGNTIYF
17	TRBV18	TRBD1	TRBJ2-7	CASSPSQDRVGSYEQYF